The 27 T cell receptor beta chains in this list originate from one sample, sequenced in a study of shared clonotypes between healthy human individuals (dated by TCRdb to the early 2020s). The library came from the immunoSEQ multiplex PCR assay. TCRdb holds this immuneACCESS table with in-frame rearrangements only. Some clones are missing; in checked studies, unresolved V genes explain under half, and the rest has no known cause. Across this sample there are about 1 million clones, with about 76% seen only once. The ten largest account for 1.4% of the sample. Sequenced: memory CD4+ T cells sorted from blood. The meaning of the sample's cell subset or site label: CD45RA-negative fraction. The receptors shown here come from a man in his late teens or twenties in good health.

V usage is TRBV5-1 and J usage is TRBJ2-7; D remains ambiguous. Trimming removed 4 bases at V and 4 bases at J, with 15 bases between. CDR1 and CDR2 from the germline V gene are SGHRS and YFSETQ. This CDR3 is built from 14 residues. CDR3 sequence: CASSLIPGAYEQYF. CDR3 nucleotides: TGCGCCAGCAGCCTTATTCCAGGAGCATACGAGCAGTACTTC.

The chain is built from TRBV14 and TRBJ2-7; D unresolved. This CDR3 spans 16 amino acids. Trimming took off 1 base at V and 0 bases at J, with 13 bases between the two ends. From germline, CDR1 is SGHDN and CDR2 FVKESK. The CDR3: CASSQGVLLSSYEQYF. The DNA for the CDR3 is TGTGCCAGCAGCCAAGGAGTGCTCCTGAGCTCCTACGAGCAGTACTTC.

J is TRBJ2-5 and V is TRBV10-3; the match to TRBD2 covers 14 bases. This CDR3 has 15 residues. J gave up 4 bases and V 5 bases, and 3 bases lay outside the gene matches. Looked up from germline, CDR1 is ENHRY and CDR2 is SYGVKD. The CDR3 DNA follows: TGTGCCATCAGTTGGACTAGCGGGGGGAGAGAGACCCAGTACTTC. Translating gives CAISWTSGGRETQYF.

This sequence joins TRBV5-1 and TRBJ2-7; 8 bases match TRBD2. V shed 4 bases and J 3 bases; nucleotides not matched to a gene: 9. Germline V gene lookup returns CDR1 SGHRS and CDR2 YFSETQ. This CDR3 is built from 15 residues. The CDR3 is CASSLRAGANYEQYF. The CDR3 coding sequence is TGCGCCAGCAGCCTTCGAGCGGGGGCCAACTACGAGCAGTACTTC.

The V call is TRBV27, the J call TRBJ2-1; maybe TRBD2 (7 bases). The CDR3 sequence is 16 residues long. Germline V lookup: CDR1 MNHEY, CDR2 SMNVEV (reference sequence). V dropped 3 bases and J dropped 1 base, with 13 bases sitting between them. Here the CDR3 DNA reads TGTGCCAGCAGTTTGGGGGGGCGAACGTCCTACAATGAGCAGTTCTTC. Translated, it gives CASSLGGRTSYNEQFF.

The chain joins TRBV7-3 to TRBJ1-1, with D perhaps matching TRBD1 (5 bases). The CDR3 loop spans 14 amino acids. V gave up 5 bases and J gave up 4 bases, with 14 bases separating them. From germline, CDR1 is SGHTA and CDR2 FQGTGA. CDR3 DNA sequence: TGTGCCAGCAGCCTCGGGGCAGGGCCCACTGAAGCTTTCTTT. Amino acid sequence: CASSLGAGPTEAFF.

In its sample, this clone was seen once. The V and J genes are TRBV5-4 and TRBJ2-2; maybe TRBD2 (6 bases). Trimming removed 0 bases from V and 3 bases from J, with 12 bases in between. CDR1 is SGHNT and CDR2 is YYREEE in the germline V gene (reference sequence). This CDR3 has 16 residues. The DNA for the CDR3 is TGTGCCAGCAGCTTGGCCTTACTAGCAGACACCGGGGAGCTGTTTTTT. This codes for CASSLALLADTGELFF.

CDR3 DNA: TGTGCCAGCAGTTTAAATGAAAAACTGTTTTTT. Its protein is CASSLNEKLFF. The chain carries TRBV6-6 and TRBJ1-4; the D is unclear. Germline CDR1 MNHNY, CDR2 SVGAGI (reference sequence). The germline V and J ends were trimmed by 4 bases and 5 bases, with 2 bases remaining between them. CDR3 length: 11 residues.

This chain connects TRBV5-8 to TRBJ1-2; 8 bases agree with TRBD1. Trimming cost V 1 base and J 6 bases; bases outside gene matches: 5. Germline lookup yields CDR1 SGHTS and CDR2 YDEGEE. This CDR3 has 14 amino acids. The CDR3 bases are TGTGCCAGCAGCTTGCATCAGGGGGCGGATGGCTACACCTTC. This translates into CASSLHQGADGYTF.

The chain employs TRBV7-6 and TRBJ1-1; D perhaps matches TRBD1 (5 bases). Germline V gives CDR1 SGHVS, CDR2 FNYEAQ. The CDR3 totals 21 residues. The V gene lost 3 bases and the J gene lost 0 bases, with 29 bases spanning the gap. The DNA of the CDR3 is TGTGCCAGCAGCTTGCAGGGCCCATCTGGGTCCTCTTTTTTAATGAACACTGAAGCTTTCTTT. Translating gives CASSLQGPSGSSFLMNTEAFF.

The chain links TRBV18 to TRBJ1-6, with 10 nucleotides matching TRBD1. The V gene end was trimmed by 3 bases and the J gene end by 9 bases; junction bases not matched to a gene: 5. This CDR3 contains 15 residues. CDR1 KGHSH and CDR2 LQKENI come from the germline V gene. The CDR3 loop reads CASSPGTGERSPLHF. In DNA form, the CDR3 reads TGTGCCAGCTCACCGGGGACAGGGGAGCGTTCACCCCTCCACTTT.

V gene TRBV5-1 combines with J gene TRBJ1-5, with D perhaps TRBD1 (6 bases). CDR3 length: 14 residues. Deletions cut 4 bases from V and 2 bases from J, with 10 bases between. Germline values: CDR1 SGHRS, CDR2 YFSETQ. The DNA of the CDR3 is TGCGCCAGCAGCATAGGGGGTCGCAATCAGCCCCAGCATTTT. It encodes CASSIGGRNQPQHF.

The V gene is TRBV5-6, the J gene TRBJ2-6, with a possible D match to TRBD1 (5 bases). The CDR3 sequence is 17 residues long. Trimming took 3 bases from V and 0 from J, leaving 13 bases between them. The V gene's germline CDR1 is SGHDT and CDR2 YYEEEE. The CDR3 is CASSWGLQSSGANVLTF. The CDR3 DNA is TGTGCCAGCAGCTGGGGCTTACAGAGCTCTGGGGCCAACGTCCTGACTTTC.

V and J are TRBV2 and TRBJ2-2; D possibly corresponds to TRBD2 (6 bases). The V gene's germline CDR1 is SNHLY and CDR2 FYNNEI. The CDR3 is 14 residues long. V lost 7 bases, J lost 6 bases, and 15 bases lay in between. CDR3 loop: CASKEGGTPGELFF. As DNA, the CDR3 is TGTGCCAGCAAAGAAGGAGGGACCCCCGGGGAGCTGTTTTTT.

The rearrangement uses TRBV11-2 and TRBJ2-6, with TRBD2 matching 9 bases. The CDR3 runs to 16 residues. Germline CDR1 is SGHAT and CDR2 is FQNNGV. V lost 1 base to trimming and J lost 2 bases; unmatched junction nucleotides: 0. CDR3 in amino acids: CASSLGGGAGANVLTF. CDR3 nucleotide sequence: TGTGCCAGCAGCTTAGGCGGGGGGGCTGGGGCCAACGTCCTGACTTTC.

The V and J genes are TRBV18 and TRBJ2-2, with D unclear. The V end lost 6 bases, the J end lost 9 bases, and 8 bases lay between the germline ends. Germline V CDR1 and CDR2: KGHSH, LQKENI. CDR3 length: 11 residues. The CDR3 here is CASSVGRELFF. The CDR3 DNA is TGTGCCAGCTCCGTTGGAAGGGAGCTGTTTTTT.

The chain joins TRBV5-4 to TRBJ2-5; D gene uncertain. The J call could be wrong; TRBJ2-7 is a better fit for the DNA end. The CDR3 loop spans 11 amino acids. CDR1 SGHNT and CDR2 YYREEE come from the germline V gene (reference sequence). CDR3 sequence (DNA): TGTGCCAGCAGCTTGGAGTACGAGCAGTACTTC. This encodes CASSLEYEQYF.

Worth noting for this clone: This sequence may be a read error, since a much larger clone differs from it by one base. The chain recombines TRBV5-1 with TRBJ2-5; 11 bases are shared with TRBD2. Trimming took 4 bases from V and 1 from J; bases not matched to a gene: 3. The germline V gene has CDR1 SGHRS and CDR2 YFSETQ. This CDR3 spans 15 amino acids. The CDR3 here is CASSPGLAVQETQYF. The CDR3 DNA is TGCGCCAGCAGCCCGGGACTAGCGGTCCAAGAGACCCAGTACTTC.

V and J are TRBV2 and TRBJ2-2; D gene ambiguous. The germline V gene has CDR1 SNHLY and CDR2 FYNNEI. This CDR3 contains 12 residues. The germline V and J ends were trimmed by 3 bases and 7 bases, with 6 bases remaining between them. The CDR3: CASSDLVGELFF. For the CDR3, the DNA is TGTGCCAGCAGTGATCTGGTCGGGGAGCTGTTTTTT.

The rearrangement joins TRBV9 to TRBJ2-7; TRBD1 matches at 11 bases. After removal of 3 bases from V and 4 bases from J, the junction contained 15 bases not matched to a gene. There are 18 residues in the CDR3. Germline loops: CDR1 SGDLS, CDR2 YYNGEE. The CDR3 coding sequence is TGTGCCAGCAGCGCCGGGACAGGGGGGATTGGGGTAGGGTACGAGCAGTACTTC. Its protein is CASSAGTGGIGVGYEQYF.

The chain has TRBV2 and TRBJ2-1, with TRBD2 matching 7 bases. V shed 3 bases, J shed 2 bases, and the junction held 4 bases outside the gene matches. The CDR3 length is 15 residues. Germline loops: CDR1 SNHLY, CDR2 FYNNEI. The CDR3 DNA sequence: TGTGCCAGCAGTGAGGCGGGAGAGGCCTACAATGAGCAGTTCTTC. Translated: CASSEAGEAYNEQFF. Looking up the rest from reference TRBV2 and TRBJ2-1 gives the full variable domain: EPEVTQTPSHQVTQMGQEVILRCVPISNHLYFYWYRQILGQKVEFLVSFYNNEISEKSEIFDDQFSVERPDGSNFTLKIRSTKLEDSAMYFCASSEAGEAYNEQFFGPGTRLTVL.

The chain carries TRBV6-1 and TRBJ1-6; a possible D gene is TRBD1 (5 bases). Germline CDR1 and CDR2: MNHNS and SASEGT. CDR3 size: 14 residues. V dropped 6 bases and J dropped 7 bases, with 13 bases sitting between them. CDR3 in amino acids: CASRQGEPNSPLHF. The CDR3, as DNA: TGTGCCAGCAGACAAGGGGAACCAAATTCACCCCTCCACTTT.

As regards this clone: Additional DNA sequences in this sample encode the identical CDR3. CDR3 DNA sequence: TGTGCCATATCAGGGGGCGCGAACACTGAAGCTTTCTTT. Its translation: CAISGGANTEAFF. The chain combines TRBV10-3 with TRBJ1-1; 8 positions match TRBD1. This CDR3 region has 13 residues. V lost 9 bases, J lost 1 base, and 4 bases stayed unmatched. CDR1 and CDR2 (germline): ENHRY, SYGVKD.

The rearrangement links TRBV5-1 to TRBJ1-2, with 8 bases identical to TRBD1. The J segment lost 6 bases and the V segment lost 4 bases, leaving 11 bases of the junction unmatched. This CDR3 is 15 amino acids long. Germline loops: CDR1 SGHRS, CDR2 YFSETQ. CDR3 amino acids: CASSAGQGGEDGYTF. Here the CDR3 DNA reads TGCGCCAGCAGCGCCGGACAGGGCGGGGAGGATGGCTACACCTTC.

V is TRBV11-2 and J is TRBJ2-1, with D possibly being TRBD1 (5 bases). Trimming took 1 base from V and 7 from J, leaving 11 bases between them. The germline V gene has CDR1 SGHAT and CDR2 FQNNGV. The CDR3 is 14 residues long. CDR3 amino acids: CASSLAETVNEQFF. The CDR3 DNA sequence: TGTGCCAGCAGCTTAGCAGAGACAGTGAATGAGCAGTTCTTC. Variable domain in full (rest from reference TRBV11-2 and TRBJ2-1): EAGVAQSPRYKIIEKRQSVAFWCNPISGHATLYWYQQILGQGPKLLIQFQNNGVVDDSQLPKDRFSAERLKGVDSTLKIQPAKLEDSAVYLCASSLAETVNEQFFGPGTRLTVL.

The chain employs TRBV30 and TRBJ1-6, with D tentatively TRBD1 (6 bases). From germline, CDR1 is GTSNPN and CDR2 SVGIG (reference sequence). This CDR3 has 14 residues. The V end lost 0 bases, the J end lost 10 bases, and 13 bases lay between the germline ends. CDR3 sequence reads: CAWSVQRDTSPLHF. The CDR3 nucleotides are TGTGCCTGGAGTGTACAACGGGACACCTCACCCCTCCACTTT.

This chain connects TRBV7-9 to TRBJ1-3; tentative D call: TRBD1 (6 bases). The CDR3 extends over 16 amino acids. Per germline, CDR1 SEHNR and CDR2 FQNEAQ (reference sequence). V was shortened by 5 bases and J by 4 bases, with 18 bases between the two germline ends. CDR3 nucleotide sequence: TGTGCCAGCAGCCTCGTACCCGGGGGCACGGGAAACACCATATATTTT. Translating it yields CASSLVPGGTGNTIYF.